A selection of T cell receptor beta chains follows, all from one sample in a study of T cells in localized non-small cell lung cancer. Profiling relied on immunoSEQ multiplex PCR, and the TCRdb table lists in-frame clones only, not all of them. Here the sample spans 13,000 to 15,000 clones, more than 70% being singletons. The specimen comprised peripheral blood mononuclear cells, sampled before any cancer treatment. Receptor source: a man aged 35 to 69 with stage III lung adenocarcinoma. Both conserved end residues are part of each CDR3. D genes are given only for firm matches. Clone size is stated in some rows and not others, as once, few, many or a class when expanded.

>10|TRBV20-1|TRBJ2-1|TRBD2|.
TGCCTAGCGGAGTACAATGAGCAGTTCTTC
CLAEYNEQFF
>14|TRBV7-2|TRBJ2-3|.|.
TGTGCCAGCAGCTGGGGGCACAGCACAGATACGCAGTATTTT
CASSWGHSTDTQYF
>14|TRBV2|TRBJ2-1|TRBD2|.
TGTGCCAGCCTCTCTAGCGGGAGGGGCAGTGAGCAGTTCTTC
CASLSSGRGSEQFF
>16|TRBV5-1|TRBJ2-1|TRBD2|.
TGCGCCAGCAGCTTGGAAGCACTAGCGATCACCAATGAGCAGTTCTTC
CASSLEALAITNEQFF
>15|TRBV9|TRBJ2-7|.|.
TGTGCCAGCAGCGTGGGCAGCGGTAACGCCTACGAGCAGTACTTC
CASSVGSGNAYEQYF
>16|TRBV28|TRBJ2-7|.|.
TGTGCCAGCAGTTGGGGCGAGGGCAGGCGCAACTACGAGCAGTACTTC
CASSWGEGRRNYEQYF
>12|TRBV30|TRBJ2-7|.|.
TGTGCCTGGAGCGCCAGGACCTACGAGCAGTACTTC
CAWSARTYEQYF
>15|TRBV28|TRBJ2-1|TRBD1|.
TGTGCCAGCGACCTTGGAAGAGCAGGGGGCGGAGAGCAGTTCTTC
CASDLGRAGGGEQFF
>15|TRBV19|TRBJ2-7|.|.
TGTGCCAGTAGTATTGGCCAGGGGGGGACCTACGAGCAGTACTTC
CASSIGQGGTYEQYF
>17|TRBV28|TRBJ2-7|TRBD1|.
TGTGCCAGCAGAGGCCCTAAAAGGACAGGACTTACCTACGAGCAGTACTTC
CASRGPKRTGLTYEQYF
>18|TRBV13|TRBJ2-6|.|.
TGTGCCAGCAGCCCTCCCGGGACGCACAACTCTGGGGCCAACGTCCTGACTTTC
CASSPPGTHNSGANVLTF
>14|TRBV28|TRBJ2-7|TRBD1|.
TGTGCCAGCAGTGTGGACAGGGGGCTTTACGAGCAGTACTTC
CASSVDRGLYEQYF
>13|TRBV27|TRBJ1-3|.|.
TGTGCCACCAGGACAAGCTCTGGAAACACCATATATTTT
CATRTSSGNTIYF
>15|TRBV27|TRBJ2-7|.|.
TGTGCCAGCAGTTTAAGGTTTAATCAGATTTACGAGCAGTACTTC
CASSLRFNQIYEQYF
>13|TRBV9|TRBJ2-4|.|.
TGTGCCAGTGGGGGGCTTTCCAAAAACATTCAGTACTTC
CASGGLSKNIQYF
>16|TRBV6-1|TRBJ2-7|TRBD1|.
TGTGCCAGCAGTGAAGGGGAGGGGACAGGGTCCTACGAGCAGTACTTC
CASSEGEGTGSYEQYF
>20|TRBV4-3|TRBJ2-6|TRBD2|.
TGCGCCAGCAGCCAAGTCGCCGTAGCGGGAAGAAGCTCTGGGGCCAACGTCCTGACTTTC
CASSQVAVAGRSSGANVLTF
>15|TRBV4-1|TRBJ2-1|TRBD1|.
TGCGCCAGCAGCCAAGGGTATGGGACAGGGAATGAGCAGTTCTTC
CASSQGYGTGNEQFF
>16|TRBV10-2|TRBJ1-1|TRBD1|.
TGCGCCAGCAGTGAGAGGGACAGGGGCGTGAACACTGAAGCTTTCTTT
CASSERDRGVNTEAFF
>13|TRBV18|TRBJ1-4|.|once
TGTGCCAGCTCACCGGGACGCAATGAAAAACTGTTTTTT
CASSPGRNEKLFF
>21|TRBV5-1|TRBJ2-7|TRBD1|.
TGCGCCAGCAGCCGAACAGGGGGCTCGTCATCAGGACTAACCCTCGGCAACGAGCAGTACTTC
CASSRTGGSSSGLTLGNEQYF
>15|TRBV28|TRBJ1-5|TRBD1|.
TGTGCCAGCAGTAACGGACAGGGGTGGTATCAGCCCCAGCATTTT
CASSNGQGWYQPQHF
>15|TRBV4-1|TRBJ2-7|TRBD1|.
TGCGCCAGCAGCCATCTCGGGGACAGGGCCTACGAGCAGTACTTC
CASSHLGDRAYEQYF
>14|TRBV5-1|TRBJ1-1|TRBD1|.
TGCGCCAGCAGCGCCGGGACAGGGAACACTGAAGCTTTCTTT
CASSAGTGNTEAFF
>15|TRBV5-1|TRBJ2-7|TRBD2|.
TGCGCCAGCAGCTTTCTAGCGGGAGTCGGGTACGAGCAGTACTTC
CASSFLAGVGYEQYF
>14|TRBV10-3|TRBJ2-1|.|.
TGTGCCATCAGTGAGCTCAGAGAGTACAATGAGCAGTTCTTC
CAISELREYNEQFF
>16|TRBV5-1|TRBJ2-3|TRBD2|.
TGCGCCAGCAGCTTGGAGGCTAGCGGGGGCACAGATACGCAGTATTTT
CASSLEASGGTDTQYF
>14|TRBV6-6|TRBJ1-5|.|few
TGTGCCAGCAGTTACCCCGGGTTCAATCAGCCCCAGCATTTT
CASSYPGFNQPQHF
>14|TRBV29-1|TRBJ2-6|TRBD1|once
TGCAGCGTTGAACAGGGGGTTGGGGCCAACGTCCTGACTTTC
CSVEQGVGANVLTF
>15|TRBV5-1|TRBJ2-3|.|.
TGCGCCAGCAGGATTAACGCGGCTAGCACAGATACGCAGTATTTT
CASRINAASTDTQYF
>14|TRBV18|TRBJ2-7|.|.
TGTGCCAGCTCACCACCCGGGGGATTGTACGAGCAGTACTTC
CASSPPGGLYEQYF
>11|TRBV28|TRBJ1-1|.|once
TGTGCCAGCAGTCAACGGACTGAAGCTTTCTTT
CASSQRTEAFF
>22|TRBV6-9|TRBJ2-5|TRBD1|.
TGTGCCAGCAGTTATTCGAAACCGGGACAGGGGCTGGGTAGGAAGTCCCAAGAGACCCAGTACTTC
CASSYSKPGQGLGRKSQETQYF
>11|TRBV28|TRBJ1-5|.|.
TGTGCCAGCAGCCAGGGTACCGAGGAGCATTTT
CASSQGTEEHF
>18|TRBV5-5|TRBJ2-1|TRBD2|.
TGTGCCAGCAGCTTGGGCCTAGCGGGAGGTTTGAACTACAATGAGCAGTTCTTC
CASSLGLAGGLNYNEQFF
>21|TRBV10-3|TRBJ2-1|.|.
TGTGCCATCAGTGAGCCTATGGCGTTTGGGGGGAGGAATATCCCCTACAATGAGCAGTTCTTC
CAISEPMAFGGRNIPYNEQFF
>15|TRBV7-9|TRBJ1-6|.|.
TGTGCGCCGTTTTTTAACAGGCAATATAATTCACCCCTCCACTTT
CAPFFNRQYNSPLHF
>12|TRBV19|TRBJ1-1|.|.
TGTGCCAGTAATCCGGGAAACACTGAAGCTTTCTTT
CASNPGNTEAFF
>15|TRBV11-3|TRBJ2-2|.|.
TGTGCCAGCAGCCCCAGTTTCCGGAACACCGGGGAGCTGTTTTTT
CASSPSFRNTGELFF
>11|TRBV20-1|TRBJ2-5|.|.
TGCAGTGCTAGGAGTGGGGAGACCCAGTACTTC
CSARSGETQYF
>12|TRBV5-4|TRBJ2-1|.|.
TGTGCCAGCTCCGACAACTACAATGAGCAGTTCTTC
CASSDNYNEQFF
>15|TRBV5-8|TRBJ2-2|TRBD2|.
TGTGCCAGCATCCACCGACTAGCGGGATTTGGCGAGCTGTTTTTT
CASIHRLAGFGELFF
>14|TRBV6-6|TRBJ1-4|.|.
TGTGCCAGCAGCTCCGTAGGTACTAATGAAAAACTGTTTTTT
CASSSVGTNEKLFF
>12|TRBV2|TRBJ2-7|.|.
TGTGCCAGCAGGGCCTACTTTTACGAGCAGTACTTC
CASRAYFYEQYF
>19|TRBV5-1|TRBJ2-1|.|.
TGCGCCAGCAGCTCAATCCCCACGTCCCCCCCAAGGACAGACAATGAGCAGTTCTTC
CASSSIPTSPPRTDNEQFF
>14|TRBV6-5|TRBJ1-6|.|.
TGTGCCAGCAGTTATGGGGCAGGGGATTCACCCCTCCACTTT
CASSYGAGDSPLHF
>15|TRBV4-3|TRBJ2-5|TRBD1|.
TGCGCCAGCAGCCAGTCTTGGACAGGGGGAGAGACCCAGTACTTC
CASSQSWTGGETQYF